These 15 T cell receptor beta chains originate from one sample sequenced in a study of CD8 T cells in ankylosing spondylitis. MiXCR, run by TCRdb on the 5' RACE reads, gives a single entry per CDR3 protein. Among some 250,000 distinct CDR3 sequences listed, more than 20% were seen once. Material for sequencing was blood, either unsorted or a sorted T cell fraction (not recorded which). The receptors shown here come from a male donor with ankylosing spondylitis or in good health (not recorded which).

To note about this clonotype: It may be a read error: a sequence one base away is much more abundant. The chain carries TRBV7-6 and TRBJ2-5; 7 positions agree with TRBD1. The CDR3 sequence is 14 residues long. Germline lookup yields CDR1 SGHVS and CDR2 FNYEAQ. The CDR3 DNA sequence: TGTGGCAGCAGCTTAGAGGGGGACAGAGAGACCCAGTACTTC. Translating it yields CGSSLEGDRETQYF.

The V gene is TRBV12-3 or TRBV12-4, the J gene TRBJ1-2, with D possibly TRBD1 on 6 matching bases. CDR3 length: 15 residues. V was clipped by 3 bases and J by 3 bases, with 14 bases between them. The chain's CDR3 is CASSLTGTTDYGYTF. DNA of the CDR3: TGTGCCAGCAGTTTGACAGGAACGACAGACTATGGCTACACCTTC.

Points on this clonotype: A much larger clone is a single base away; this may be a read error. This rearrangement joins TRBV12-3 or TRBV12-4 to TRBJ2-5; D might be TRBD2 (5 bases). The CDR3 loop spans 13 amino acids. DNA of the CDR3: TGTGCCAGCAGTTCGAGACACGGGGAGACCAAGTACTTC. Its protein is CASSSRHGETKYF.

This chain joins TRBV5-6 and TRBJ2-5; 7 bases agree with TRBD1. The germline V gene encodes CDR1 SGHDT and CDR2 YYEEEE. The CDR3 has 14 amino acids. Trimming removed 3 bases from V and 4 bases from J; junction bases left unmatched: 6. The CDR3 protein is CASSWRQGLETQYF. The CDR3 region has the DNA TGTGCCAGCAGCTGGAGACAGGGTTTAGAGACCCAGTACTTC.

This clonotype has ten or more counts. The genes are TRBV2 and TRBJ2-3; tentatively, D is TRBD1 (6 bases). CDR3 length: 15 residues. Trimming stripped 3 bases from V and 0 bases from J, with 10 bases between. Germline lookup yields CDR1 SNHLY and CDR2 FYNNEI. As DNA, the CDR3 is TGTGCCAGCAGTGAGGACAGACCTAGCACAGATACGCAGTATTTT. Translating gives CASSEDRPSTDTQYF.

The CDR3 coding sequence is TGTGCCATCAGTGACCAAGGTTACACAGATACGCAGTATTTT. Protein: CAISDQGYTDTQYF. The rearrangement links TRBV10-3 to TRBJ2-3; D unresolved. Trimming pared 3 bases from V and 2 bases from J, leaving 9 bases between. The CDR3 covers 14 residues. Germline loops: CDR1 ENHRY, CDR2 SYGVKD.

This clonotype was seen many times. The rearrangement joins TRBV5-1 to TRBJ2-5, with 14 bases matching TRBD2. J gave up 2 bases and V 3 bases, and 3 bases lay outside the gene matches. Germline assignment: CDR1 SGHRS and CDR2 YFSETQ. The CDR3 sequence is 16 residues long. The CDR3 bases are TGCGCCAGCAGCTCAGGACTAGCGGGGGGTCAAGAGACCCAGTACTTC. This gives the protein CASSSGLAGGQETQYF.

The J gene is TRBJ2-1, the V gene TRBV5-1; perhaps TRBD1 as D (6 bases). The germline gives CDR1 SGHRS, CDR2 YFSETQ. The germline V and J ends were trimmed by 4 bases and 9 bases, with 17 bases remaining between them. The CDR3 spans 14 residues. The CDR3 sequence is CASSPTLDRSEQFF. The CDR3 region has the DNA TGCGCCAGCAGCCCTACCCTCGACAGGTCTGAGCAGTTCTTC.

This clonotype was detected ten times or more. This rearrangement joins TRBV11-2 to TRBJ2-1, with TRBD1 identical over 8 bases. The V gene end was trimmed by 7 bases and the J gene end by 7 bases; junction bases not matched to a gene: 12. The CDR3 is 15 residues long. In germline, CDR1 is SGHAT, CDR2 FQNNGV. The CDR3 region has the DNA TGTGCCAGCAACTTGCAAGCGACAGGGGTGAATGAGCAGTTCTTC. As protein: CASNLQATGVNEQFF.

The chain is built from TRBV12-3 or TRBV12-4 and TRBJ1-1, with D perhaps matching TRBD1 (6 bases). The CDR3 covers 14 residues. V dropped 5 bases and J dropped 6 bases, with 16 bases sitting between them. CDR3 region: CASSRDTGTSEAFF. As DNA, the CDR3 is TGTGCCAGCAGTAGGGACACAGGGACCTCTGAAGCTTTCTTT.

The chain joins TRBV18 to TRBJ2-5, with a tentative D call TRBD1 (6 bases). CDR3 length: 14 amino acids. Trimming left V 3 bases short and J 2 bases short, with 10 bases between. Germline V CDR1 and CDR2: KGHSH, LQKENI. This CDR3 reads CASSPTGWQETQYF. As DNA, the CDR3 is TGTGCCAGCTCACCTACAGGGTGGCAAGAGACCCAGTACTTC.

This clonotype showed up just a few times. This chain links TRBV12-3 or TRBV12-4 with TRBJ2-1; TRBD2 aligns across 13 bases. There are 16 residues in the CDR3. The V gene end was trimmed by 3 bases and the J gene end by 2 bases; junction bases not matched to a gene: 1. The CDR3 loop is CASSFTSGGAYNEQFF. The CDR3 nucleotides read TGTGCCAGCAGTTTCACTAGCGGGGGGGCCTACAATGAGCAGTTCTTC.

This clonotype was observed at least ten times. The chain employs TRBV12-3 or TRBV12-4 and TRBJ1-1, with unresolved D. V was pared by 5 bases and J by 4 bases, with 14 bases between. The CDR3 totals 14 residues. The CDR3: CASSQALWATEAFF. In DNA, the CDR3 is TGTGCCAGCAGTCAGGCCCTTTGGGCCACTGAAGCTTTCTTT.

The chain combines TRBV20-1 with TRBJ2-5; D might be TRBD1 or TRBD2, each matching 7 bases. The V end was cut by 5 bases, the J end by 5 bases, with 21 bases between. From germline, CDR1 is DFQATT and CDR2 SNEGSKA (reference sequence). The CDR3 totals 15 residues. The CDR3 protein is CSAPQGGGAVETQYF. CDR3 sequence (DNA): TGCAGTGCTCCCCAGGGGGGGGGGGCGGTTGAGACCCAGTACTTC.

This clonotype was seen only a few times. The J gene is TRBJ2-3, the V gene TRBV10-3, with TRBD2 matching 12 bases. V trimming: 5 bases; J trimming: 4 bases; junction bases outside the gene matches: 4. The CDR3 spans 15 residues. The germline V gene has CDR1 ENHRY and CDR2 SYGVKD. The CDR3 nucleotides read TGTGCCATCAGTTCGACTAGCGGGGGACCAGATACGCAGTATTTT. This translates into CAISSTSGGPDTQYF.